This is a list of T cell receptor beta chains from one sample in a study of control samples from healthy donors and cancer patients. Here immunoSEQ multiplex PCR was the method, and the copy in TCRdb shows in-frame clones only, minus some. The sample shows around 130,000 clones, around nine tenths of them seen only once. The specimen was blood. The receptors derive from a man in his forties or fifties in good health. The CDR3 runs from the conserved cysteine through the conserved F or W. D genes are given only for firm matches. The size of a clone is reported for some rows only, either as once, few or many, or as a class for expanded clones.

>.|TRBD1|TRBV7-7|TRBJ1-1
CASSFMRGTAPVEAFF
TGTGCTAGCAGCTTCATGCGAGGGACAGCTCCCGTTGAAGCTTTCTTT
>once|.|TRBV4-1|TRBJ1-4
CASSQPLRGRQGKLFF
TGCGCCAGCAGCCAGCCCCTTAGGGGCCGCCAGGGAAAACTGTTTTTT
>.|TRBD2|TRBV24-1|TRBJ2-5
CATSSGDFQETQYF
TGTGCCACCAGCAGCGGGGACTTCCAAGAGACCCAGTACTTC
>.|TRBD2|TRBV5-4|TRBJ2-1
CASSLVTSGVYNEQFF
TGTGCCAGCAGCTTAGTGACTAGCGGGGTCTACAATGAGCAGTTCTTC
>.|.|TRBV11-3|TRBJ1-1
CASSLGIQGHEAFF
TGTGCCAGCAGCTTAGGCATACAGGGACATGAAGCTTTCTTT
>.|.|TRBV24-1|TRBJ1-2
CATRGTANYGYTF
TGTGCCACCAGAGGGACGGCGAACTATGGCTACACCTTC
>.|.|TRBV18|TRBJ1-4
CASSPIPGLREKLFF
TGTGCCAGCTCACCAATCCCGGGACTTCGAGAAAAACTGTTTTTT
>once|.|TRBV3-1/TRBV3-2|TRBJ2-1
CASSQASSQNEQFF
TGTGCCAGCAGCCAGGCTTCAAGCCAAAATGAGCAGTTCTTC
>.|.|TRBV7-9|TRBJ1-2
CASSSLPGRDGYTF
TGTGCCAGCAGCTCTCTTCCGGGAAGAGATGGCTACACCTTC
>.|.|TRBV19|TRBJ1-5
CASSTSGGSNQPQHF
TGTGCCAGTAGTACCTCCGGGGGCAGCAATCAGCCCCAGCATTTT
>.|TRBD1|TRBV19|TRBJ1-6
CASSPGTGGASHF
TGTGCCAGTAGTCCGGGGACAGGGGGCGCATCTCACTTT
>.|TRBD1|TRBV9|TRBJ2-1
CASSVGVTGGNNEQFF
TGTGCCAGCAGCGTAGGAGTGACAGGGGGGAACAATGAGCAGTTCTTC
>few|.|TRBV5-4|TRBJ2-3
CASSLANRGDTDTQYF
TGTGCCAGCAGCTTGGCGAATAGGGGGGACACAGATACGCAGTATTTT
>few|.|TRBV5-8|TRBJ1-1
CASSRWGGEEAFF
TGTGCCAGCAGCAGGTGGGGCGGTGAAGAAGCTTTCTTT
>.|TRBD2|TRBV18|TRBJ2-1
CASSPGLARAPNEQFF
TGTGCCAGCTCACCGGGACTAGCGCGGGCCCCCAATGAGCAGTTCTTC
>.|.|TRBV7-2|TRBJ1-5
CASSLGAHGWPQHF
TGTGCCAGCAGCTTAGGAGCCCATGGATGGCCCCAGCATTTT
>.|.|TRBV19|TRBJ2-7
CASSPRLQFYEQYF
TGTGCCAGTAGTCCTAGGCTCCAGTTCTACGAGCAGTACTTC
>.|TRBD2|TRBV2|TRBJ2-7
CASSERGLAGGHSSEQYF
TGTGCCAGCAGTGAAAGGGGACTAGCGGGGGGGCACTCTTCCGAGCAGTACTTC
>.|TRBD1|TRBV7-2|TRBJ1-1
CASSLAWVRGLNTEAFF
TGTGCCAGCAGCTTAGCTTGGGTAAGGGGGCTGAACACTGAAGCTTTCTTT
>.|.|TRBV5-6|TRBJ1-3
CASSLKQFSGNTIYF
TGTGCCAGCAGCTTGAAACAGTTCTCTGGAAACACCATATATTTT
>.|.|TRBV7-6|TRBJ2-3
CASSLLDTDTQYF
TGTGCCAGCAGCTTACTTGACACAGATACGCAGTATTTT
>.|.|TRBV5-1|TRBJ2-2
CASSLRGAGELFF
TGCGCCAGCAGCTTGAGGGGCGCCGGGGAGCTGTTTTTT
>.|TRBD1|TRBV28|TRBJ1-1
CASSYYRGANTEAFF
TGTGCCAGCAGTTACTACAGGGGTGCGAACACTGAAGCTTTCTTT
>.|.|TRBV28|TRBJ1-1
CASSLFGARTEAFF
TGTGCCAGCAGTTTGTTTGGAGCGAGGACTGAAGCTTTCTTT
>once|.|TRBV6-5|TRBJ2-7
CASKGGGRHEQYF
TGTGCAAGCAAGGGGGGCGGTAGGCACGAGCAGTACTTC
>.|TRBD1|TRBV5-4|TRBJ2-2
CASSPPGQGTGELFF
TGTGCCAGCAGCCCCCCGGGACAGGGGACCGGGGAGCTGTTTTTT
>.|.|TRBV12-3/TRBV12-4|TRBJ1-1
CASSFRSNTEAFF
TGTGCCAGCAGTTTCCGGTCCAACACTGAAGCTTTCTTT
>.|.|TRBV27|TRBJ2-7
CASSIHSSYEQYF
TGTGCCAGCAGTATCCATAGCTCCTACGAGCAGTACTTC
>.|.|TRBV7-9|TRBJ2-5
CASQPDRSSQETQYF
TGTGCCAGCCAACCCGACAGGTCCTCACAAGAGACCCAGTACTTC
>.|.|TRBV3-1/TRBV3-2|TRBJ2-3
CASSQDAGFTDTQYF
TGTGCCAGCAGCCAAGATGCGGGGTTCACAGATACGCAGTATTTT
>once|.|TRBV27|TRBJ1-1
CASSFDRNTEAFF
TGTGCCAGCAGTTTTGATCGGAACACTGAAGCTTTCTTT